What follows describes a single TCR beta chain. The antigen remains undetermined. Unexposed donor CD4+ T cells date from about 2010-2019, before the COVID-19 pandemic. CD4+ T cells were isolated from the cells after 10 days of culture. As cell numbers allowed, unexposed-donor CD4+ T cells faced SARS-CoV-2 S/N and four cold-coronavirus spikes. Each well had approximately 2.1 million PBMCs in around 4.9% human AB serum with IL-2. The entry originates in a study of CD4 T cells in relation to SARS-CoV-2 and coronaviruses. Sequencing was performed with immunoSEQ multiplex PCR; in TCRdb, only in-frame clones are kept and a portion is missing. The sample shows about 26,000 clones, approximately 73% of them seen only once. In germline, CDR1 is WSHSY, CDR2 SAAADI. There are 17 residues in the CDR3. The ends lost 10 bases at V and 5 bases at J; junction bases unmatched: 15. Overall study findings and caveats: SARS-CoV-2-driven expansion was significantly weaker in crossreactive than monoreactive clones.

This chain uses TRBV10-2 with TRBJ2-7, with 15 positions matching TRBD2. The source is a human donor in good health. Sequenced input: CD4+ T cells from PBMCs, cultured in vitro. For the CDR3, the DNA is TGCGCCACCCATGGACTAGCGGGGGGGCCGGATAAGAACGAGCAGTACTTC. Its translation is CATHGLAGGPDKNEQYF.